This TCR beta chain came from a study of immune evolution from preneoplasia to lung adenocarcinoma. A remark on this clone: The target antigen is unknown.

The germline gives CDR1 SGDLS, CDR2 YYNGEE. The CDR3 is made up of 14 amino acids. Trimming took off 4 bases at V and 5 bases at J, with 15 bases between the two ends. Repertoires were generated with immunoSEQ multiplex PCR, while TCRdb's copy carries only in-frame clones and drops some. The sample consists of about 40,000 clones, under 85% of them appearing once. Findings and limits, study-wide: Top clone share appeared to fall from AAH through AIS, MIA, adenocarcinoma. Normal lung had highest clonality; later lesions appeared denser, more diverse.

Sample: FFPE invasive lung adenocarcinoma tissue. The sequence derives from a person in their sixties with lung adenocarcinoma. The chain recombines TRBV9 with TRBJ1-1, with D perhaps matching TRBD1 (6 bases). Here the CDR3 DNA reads TGTGCCAGCAGCCCAGGCCCGAGGGGGACTGAAGCTTTCTTT. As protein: CASSPGPRGTEAFF.